A single TCR beta chain is shown here with its context. Its cognate antigen has yet to be identified. Per-base quality was not reported, and no clone a single base away is much larger than it. This sample was included in a study of PD-1 blockade in classical Hodgkin lymphoma (dated by TCRdb to about 2020). Turning to the overall study: Nivolumab dosing was 3 mg/kg intravenously every 2 weeks, continuing until either disease progression or unacceptable toxicity. The study used CyTOF and TCR beta sequencing to define a peripheral blood immune signature of response to PD-1 blockade in classical Hodgkin lymphoma.

Genomic DNA was extracted with the Qiagen DNeasy kit from unsorted PBMCs and from negatively selected CD4+ and CD8+ fractions. TCR beta CDR3 regions were subjected to amplification by immunoSEQ multiplex PCR with primers that anneal to V and J segments. Amplification bias was minimized using a synthetic immune receptor repertoire, and residual bias was removed computationally after sequencing. On the study's bioinformatics: Repertoire diversity was quantified as the Shannon entropy index using custom Python scripts. Unsorted, CD4+ and CD8+ repertoires were analyzed separately, except in combined analyses where CD4+ and CD8+ sequences were merged in silico. A clone counted as expanded when the clone's frequency after treatment rose at least 2-fold relative to C1D1, and clones undetected at baseline were given a pseudocount of 0.5. Clones with 0 or 1 copy at C1D1 were defined as singleton clones, while clones with 2 or more copies were defined as non-singleton clones. Clones expanded in unsorted samples were assigned a CD4+, CD8+ or unknown annotation through matching of protein sequences in sorted samples from the same patient. Wilcoxon tests were applied to paired samples to test diversity changes from C1D1 to C4D1. This immuneACCESS table, as held by TCRdb, lists in-frame sequences with V and J called but not all clones. Of the missing ones, under half trace to an unresolved V gene in checked studies; the others have no known cause. V and J calls and clone size are as listed in that table; D and trimming were resolved from the DNA. The sample yields approximately 59,000 clones; 91% were counted once. The top ten clonotypes cover about 10% of the sample.

The time point label corresponds to: cycle 2 day 1 (C2D1) of nivolumab. Relapse after autologous stem cell transplantation had occurred in all trial patients, and cohorts A, B and C were distinguished by prior brentuximab vedotin exposure. The trial cohort comprised about 60 patients with relapsed/refractory classical Hodgkin lymphoma whose best overall responses were complete response, partial response or progressive disease. Trial patients were treated with single-agent nivolumab in the multi-cohort phase II CheckMate 205 trial. An independent review committee assessed best overall response using the 2007 International Working Group response criteria. Trial PBMCs were obtained immediately prior to nivolumab initiation (C1D1) and on therapy at cycle 2 day 1 and cycle 4 day 1. Peripheral blood was collected in 8 mL Vacutainer Cell Preparation Tubes, from which PBMCs were isolated by centrifugation and then cryopreserved.

Broad study findings and their caveats: Only a single clinical trial cohort was studied, and what caused the repertoire differences, possibly disease activity or prior therapy, remained undefined. Lower diversity was seen in patients whose nivolumab began less than 1 year after ASCT, and these patients were left out of later analyses so that immune reconstitution would not confound the results. Baseline TCR diversity was reported as lower in newly diagnosed patients than in healthy donors, and lower still in relapsed/refractory patients. By C4D1, a significant rise was seen in CD4+ TCR diversity but not in CD8+ TCR diversity (p=0.0027 vs p=0.16), and the rise was most apparent among complete responders (p=0.02). Baseline diversity similar to that of newly diagnosed patients was observed in trial patients achieving complete response, whereas significantly lower diversity was observed in partial responders and progressors.

CDR1 and CDR2 were assigned from the germline V gene (reference sequence) as MNHEY and SMNVEV. The cysteine opens and the phenylalanine closes a CDR3 of 14 amino acids. Left in the record is the CDR3 DNA by itself, 42 bases read in frame from the first base. Germline trimming: 5 bases from V, 0 bases from J; junction bases outside gene matches: 3. The sequence derives from a human donor with classical Hodgkin lymphoma. Sample: peripheral blood mononuclear cells (PBMCs), taken before the second cycle of nivolumab. This receptor chain uses TRBV27 and TRBJ2-7; 8 central bases correspond to TRBD2. The sequenced DNA is TGTGCCAGCAGTGAGCGGGGGCCCTCCTACGAGCAGTACTTC. Its protein is CASSERGPSYEQYF.